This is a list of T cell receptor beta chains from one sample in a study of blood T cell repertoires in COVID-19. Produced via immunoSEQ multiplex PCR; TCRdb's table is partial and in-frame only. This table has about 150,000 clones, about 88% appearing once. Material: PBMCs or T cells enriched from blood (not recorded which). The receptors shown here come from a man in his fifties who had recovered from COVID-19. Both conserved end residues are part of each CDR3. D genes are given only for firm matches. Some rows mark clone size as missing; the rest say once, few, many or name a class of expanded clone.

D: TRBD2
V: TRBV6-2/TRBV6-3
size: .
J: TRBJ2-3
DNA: TGTGCCAGCAGTTACGCCACTAGCGGCTGGGCACCAGATACGCAGTATTTT
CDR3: CASSYATSGWAPDTQYF

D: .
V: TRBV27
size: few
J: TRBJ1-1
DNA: TGTGCCAGCAGCCACGGGGAGAACACTGAAGCTTTCTTT
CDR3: CASSHGENTEAFF

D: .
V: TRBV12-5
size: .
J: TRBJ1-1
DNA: TGTGCTAGTGGCCCCTACCAGGGGTTAGACACTGAAGCTTTCTTT
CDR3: CASGPYQGLDTEAFF

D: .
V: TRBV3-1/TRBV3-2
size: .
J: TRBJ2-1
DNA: TGTGCCAGCAGCTCAGTACGGTACAGTGAGCAGTTCTTC
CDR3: CASSSVRYSEQFF

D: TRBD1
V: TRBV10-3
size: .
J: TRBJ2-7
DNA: TGTGCCATCAGAGGACAGGGGGTAACCTACGAGCAGTACTTC
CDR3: CAIRGQGVTYEQYF

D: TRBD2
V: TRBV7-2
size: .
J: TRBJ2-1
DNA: TGTGCCAGCAGTAACCTTCCGGGACTAGCGAGCAATGAGCAGTTCTTC
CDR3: CASSNLPGLASNEQFF

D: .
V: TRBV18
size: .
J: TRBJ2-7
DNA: TGTGCCAGCTCACCACCGGTAGCACCCTACGAGCAGTACTTC
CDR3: CASSPPVAPYEQYF

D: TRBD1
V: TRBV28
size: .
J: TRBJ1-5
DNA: TGTGCCAGCACTTCCGGGACAGGGGTCCAGCCCCAGCATTTT
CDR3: CASTSGTGVQPQHF

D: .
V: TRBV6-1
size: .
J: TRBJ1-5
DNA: TGTGCCAGCAGTGACAACGGCCCGAGGAGCAATCAGCCCCAGCATTTT
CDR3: CASSDNGPRSNQPQHF

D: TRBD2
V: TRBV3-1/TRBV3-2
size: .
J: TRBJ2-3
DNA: TGTGCCAGCAGCCAGGGACTACCTTCTGATACGCAGTATTTT
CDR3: CASSQGLPSDTQYF

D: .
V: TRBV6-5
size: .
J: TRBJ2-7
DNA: TGTGCCAGCGTGGACATTGGGCCCTACGAGCAGTACTTC
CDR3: CASVDIGPYEQYF

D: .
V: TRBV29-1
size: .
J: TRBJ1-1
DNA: TGCAGCGTTGTATCGAACACTGAAGCTTTCTTT
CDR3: CSVVSNTEAFF

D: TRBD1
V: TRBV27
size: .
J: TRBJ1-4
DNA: TGTGCCAGCCGACAGTGGACAGGGGGGGAAGAAAAACTGTTTTTT
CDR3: CASRQWTGGEEKLFF

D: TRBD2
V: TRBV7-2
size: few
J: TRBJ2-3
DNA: TGTGCCAGCAGCTTCCTCCCTAGCGGGGGGAGATCAGATACGCAGTATTTT
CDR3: CASSFLPSGGRSDTQYF

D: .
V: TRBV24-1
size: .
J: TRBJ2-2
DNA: TGTGCCACCAGAGATCAGGGTACCGGGGAGCTGTTTTTT
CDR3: CATRDQGTGELFF

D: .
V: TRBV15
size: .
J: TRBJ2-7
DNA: TGTGCCACCAGCAGAGATACAGTCTCCTACGAGCAGTACTTC
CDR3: CATSRDTVSYEQYF

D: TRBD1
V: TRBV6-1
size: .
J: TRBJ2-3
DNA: TGTGCCAGCAGTGAAGGGACAGGATCTACCACAGATACGCAGTATTTT
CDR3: CASSEGTGSTTDTQYF

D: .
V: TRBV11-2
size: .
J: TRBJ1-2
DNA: TGTGCCAGCAGCTTAAACGGAGACTATGGCTACACCTTC
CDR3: CASSLNGDYGYTF

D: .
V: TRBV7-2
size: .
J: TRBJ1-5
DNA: TGTGCCAGCAGCCCAACAGGGAGAGGTCAGCCCCAGCATTTT
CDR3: CASSPTGRGQPQHF

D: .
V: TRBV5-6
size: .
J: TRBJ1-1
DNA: TGTGCCAGCAGCTTCACAAGGAACACTGAAGCTTTCTTT
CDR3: CASSFTRNTEAFF

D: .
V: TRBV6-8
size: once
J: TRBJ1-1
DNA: TGTGCCAACCCGCGACAAATGGACACTGAAGCTTTCTTT
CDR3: CANPRQMDTEAFF

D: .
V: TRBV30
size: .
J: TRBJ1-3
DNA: TGTGCCTGGAGTGCAGCGGGGACTGGAAACACCATATATTTT
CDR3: CAWSAAGTGNTIYF

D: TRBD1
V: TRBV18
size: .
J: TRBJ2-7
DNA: TGTGCCAGCTCAAAGACAGGGTTCGAGCAGTACTTC
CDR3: CASSKTGFEQYF

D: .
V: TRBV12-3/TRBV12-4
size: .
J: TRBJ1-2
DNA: TGTGCCAGCACCCGCGGTAACTATGGCTACACCTTC
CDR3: CASTRGNYGYTF

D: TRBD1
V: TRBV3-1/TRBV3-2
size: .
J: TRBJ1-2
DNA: TGTGCCAGCAGCCAACTCAGGGGGTATGGCTACACCTTC
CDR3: CASSQLRGYGYTF

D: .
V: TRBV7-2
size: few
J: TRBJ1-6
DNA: TGTGCCAGCAGCTTAGCGGCCCTCGTTATGTATTCACCCCTCCACTTT
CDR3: CASSLAALVMYSPLHF

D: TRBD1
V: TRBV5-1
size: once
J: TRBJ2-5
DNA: TGCGCCAGCACCGCAGACAGGGGCAACGGAGAGACCCAGTACTTC
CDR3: CASTADRGNGETQYF

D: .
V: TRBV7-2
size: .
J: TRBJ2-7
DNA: TGTGCCAGCAGCCCAGTAATGGGCAGCTACGAGCAGTACTTC
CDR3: CASSPVMGSYEQYF

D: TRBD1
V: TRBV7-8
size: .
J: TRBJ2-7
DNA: TGTGCCAGCAGCTTAGCTCCCGGGACAGGGGGTTCCGAGCAGTACTTC
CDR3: CASSLAPGTGGSEQYF

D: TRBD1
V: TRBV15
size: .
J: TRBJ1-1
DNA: TGTGCCACCAGCAGAGGGAGGGGGCGAGTCACTGAAGCTTTCTTT
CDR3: CATSRGRGRVTEAFF

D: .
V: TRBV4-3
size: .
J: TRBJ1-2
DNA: TGCGCCAGCAGCCAAGAAGAGCAGGGTGGCCGGTATGGCTACACCTTC
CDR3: CASSQEEQGGRYGYTF

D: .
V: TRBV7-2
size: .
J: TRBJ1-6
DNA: TGTGCCAGCAGCCTGGACGGGAGCTCCTATAATTCACCCCTCCACTTT
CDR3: CASSLDGSSYNSPLHF

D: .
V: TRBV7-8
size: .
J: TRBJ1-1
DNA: TGTGCCAGCAGCTTGGTTACATTGAACACTGAAGCTTTCTTT
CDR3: CASSLVTLNTEAFF

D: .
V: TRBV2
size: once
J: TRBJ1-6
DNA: TGTGCCAGCAGCTCCCAAAGGGGTGGTAATTCACCCCTCCACTTT
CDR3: CASSSQRGGNSPLHF

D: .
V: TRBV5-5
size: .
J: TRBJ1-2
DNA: TGTGCCAGCAGCTTTACAGGCCTGAACTATGGCTACACCTTC
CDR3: CASSFTGLNYGYTF

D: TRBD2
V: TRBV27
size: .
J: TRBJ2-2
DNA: TGTGCCAGCAGGCGGGGACTAGCGGGGGGACTTACCGGGGAGCTGTTTTTT
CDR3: CASRRGLAGGLTGELFF

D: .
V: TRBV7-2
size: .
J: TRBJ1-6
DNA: TGTGCCAGCAGCGAGTGGCAGGGGCAGGTGCCCCTCCACTTT
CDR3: CASSEWQGQVPLHF

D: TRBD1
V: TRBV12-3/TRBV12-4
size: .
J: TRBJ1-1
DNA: TGTGCCAGCAGTTTGACAGGGCTCACTGAAGCTTTCTTT
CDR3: CASSLTGLTEAFF

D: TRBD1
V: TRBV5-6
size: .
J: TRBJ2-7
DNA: TGTGCCAGCAGCAGGGACAGGGGGTTCCCAGGGGACGAGCAGTACTTC
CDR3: CASSRDRGFPGDEQYF

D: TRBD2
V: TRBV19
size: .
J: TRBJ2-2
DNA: TGTGCCAGTAGTATTTATTTGGCTAGCGGGAACACCGGGGAGCTGTTTTTT
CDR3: CASSIYLASGNTGELFF

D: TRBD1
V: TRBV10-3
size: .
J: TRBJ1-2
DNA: TGTGCCATCAGTGAGTCCGGGACAGGGGCCTACTATGGCTACACCTTC
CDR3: CAISESGTGAYYGYTF

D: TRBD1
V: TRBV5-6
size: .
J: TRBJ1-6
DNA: TGTGCCAGCAGCTTCCGGGACAGTAATTCACCCCTCCACTTT
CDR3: CASSFRDSNSPLHF

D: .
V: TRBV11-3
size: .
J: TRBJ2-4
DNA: TGTGCCAGCAGCTTAGATACGGTGGAAAACATTCAGTACTTC
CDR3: CASSLDTVENIQYF

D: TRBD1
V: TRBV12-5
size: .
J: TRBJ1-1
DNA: TGTGCTAGTGGTTTGGCCACGCAGGGGGGCACTGAAGCTTTCTTT
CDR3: CASGLATQGGTEAFF

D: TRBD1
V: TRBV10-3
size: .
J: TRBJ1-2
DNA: TGTGCCATCGGGGGGACAGGGAGTCTTTCTGGTAACTATGGCTACACCTTC
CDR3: CAIGGTGSLSGNYGYTF

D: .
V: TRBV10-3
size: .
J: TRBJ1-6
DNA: TGTGCCATCGCCGAGACAACGAATAATTCACCCCTCCACTTT
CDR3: CAIAETTNNSPLHF

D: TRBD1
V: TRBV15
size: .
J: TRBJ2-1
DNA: TGTGCCACCAGCGTTGGACAGGGTGCTGAGCAGTTCTTC
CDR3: CATSVGQGAEQFF

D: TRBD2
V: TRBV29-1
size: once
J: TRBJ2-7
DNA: TGCAGCGTCCCCGGGACTAGCTTTGCCGAGCAGTACTTC
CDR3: CSVPGTSFAEQYF

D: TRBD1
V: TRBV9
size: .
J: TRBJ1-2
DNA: TGTGCCAGCAGCGTAGGACTAGACAGGGTTGGCTACACCTTC
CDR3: CASSVGLDRVGYTF

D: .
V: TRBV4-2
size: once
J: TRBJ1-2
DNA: TGTGCCAGCAGCCAACCCGGCAGGGGACCTGGCTACACCTTC
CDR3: CASSQPGRGPGYTF

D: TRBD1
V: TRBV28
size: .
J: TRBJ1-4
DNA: TGTGCCAGCAGATACGGGACAGGAGGTGAAAAACTGTTTTTT
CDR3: CASRYGTGGEKLFF

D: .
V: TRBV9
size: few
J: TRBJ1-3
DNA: TGTGCCAGCAGCGCACTCGTTGGAAACACCATATATTTT
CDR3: CASSALVGNTIYF

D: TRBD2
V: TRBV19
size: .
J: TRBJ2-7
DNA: TGTGCCAGTAGCCCTCGGGGGGGCAGTGAGGAGTACTTC
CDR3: CASSPRGGSEEYF

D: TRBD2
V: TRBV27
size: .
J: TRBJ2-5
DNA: TGTGCCAGCAGTTTATTTAGCGGGGGGGCCCGGGAGACCCAGTACTTC
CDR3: CASSLFSGGARETQYF

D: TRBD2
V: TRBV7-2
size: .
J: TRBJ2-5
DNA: TGTGCCAGCAGCCCCGGGACTAGCGGGGGATCCCAAGAGACCCAGTACTTC
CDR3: CASSPGTSGGSQETQYF

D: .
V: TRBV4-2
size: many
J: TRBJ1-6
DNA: TGTGCCAGCAGCCAAGATGAGTGGGCGGGAGGTGGGGAAAATTCACCCCTCCACTTT
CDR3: CASSQDEWAGGGENSPLHF

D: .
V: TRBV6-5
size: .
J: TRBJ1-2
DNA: TGTGCCAGCAAAGGACAAGTTCTTTCCTATGGCTACACCTTC
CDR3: CASKGQVLSYGYTF

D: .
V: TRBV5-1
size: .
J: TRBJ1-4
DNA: TGCGCCAGCAGCTTGGTTGTGGGCGTGGATGAAAAACTGTTTTTT
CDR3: CASSLVVGVDEKLFF

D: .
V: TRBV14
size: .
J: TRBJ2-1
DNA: TGTGCCAGCAGCCTACATAACAATGAGCAGTTCTTC
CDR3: CASSLHNNEQFF

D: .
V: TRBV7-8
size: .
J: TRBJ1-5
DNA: TGTGCCAGCAGCTTACACCGGGAGCAGCCCCAGCATTTT
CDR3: CASSLHREQPQHF